The 9 T cell receptor beta chains below all came from one sample that was sequenced in a study of blood T cell repertoires in COVID-19. TCRdb's table, derived via immunoSEQ multiplex PCR, lists solely in-frame clones and lacks some. The sample holds 200,000 or so clones, around three quarters seen once. Input material: peripheral blood. The receptors here all came from a man in his sixties with active or convalescent COVID-19.

This clone was detected a few times. The J gene is TRBJ1-1, the V gene TRBV5-4, with D maybe TRBD1 (6 bases). V gave up 6 bases and J gave up 0 bases, with 15 bases separating them. The CDR3 spans 15 residues. Germline V lookup: CDR1 SGHNT, CDR2 YYREEE (reference sequence). The CDR3 reads CASNPGGPVNTEAFF. The CDR3 DNA is TGTGCCAGCAACCCGGGGGGGCCAGTGAACACTGAAGCTTTCTTT.

There are a few counts of this clone. This rearrangement joins TRBV5-1 to TRBJ2-7; TRBD2 agrees at 9 bases. J gave up 2 bases and V 5 bases, and 2 bases lay outside the gene matches. The CDR3 has 13 amino acids. CDR1 and CDR2 from the germline V gene are SGHRS and YFSETQ. The CDR3 here is CASRSGGTYEQYF. The CDR3 DNA is TGCGCCAGCAGGAGCGGGGGGACCTACGAGCAGTACTTC.

This clone was detected only a few times. The V call is TRBV7-2, the J call TRBJ1-3, with 9 bases that match TRBD1. The germline gives CDR1 SGHTA, CDR2 FQGNSA. V lost 6 bases to trimming and J lost 4 bases; unmatched junction nucleotides: 4. This CDR3 comprises 14 residues. The CDR3 loop is CASRLGQGGNTIYF. DNA of the CDR3: TGTGCCAGCAGACTGGGACAGGGAGGAAACACCATATATTTT. Looking up the rest from reference TRBV7-2 and TRBJ1-3 gives the full variable domain: GAGVSQSPSNKVTEKGKDVELRCDPISGHTALYWYRQSLGQGLEFLIYFQGNSAPDKSGLPSDRFSAERTGGSVSTLTIQRTQQEDSAVYLCASRLGQGGNTIYFGEGSWLTVV.

There are a few counts of this clone. The V gene is TRBV3-1 (or the pseudogene TRBV3-2), the J gene TRBJ2-1; D is ambiguous. Germline loops: CDR1 LGHDT, CDR2 YNNKEL (reference sequence). This CDR3 has 15 residues. V was cut by 4 bases and J by 6 bases, with 16 bases left in between. The CDR3 nucleotides read TGTGCCAGCAGCCCCGTCGTCGGTTCCGGCAATGAGCAGTTCTTC. Protein sequence: CASSPVVGSGNEQFF.

The V gene is TRBV5-4, the J gene TRBJ2-3, with TRBD2 matching over 10 bases. The CDR3 length is 17 residues. V shed 2 bases and J 3 bases; nucleotides not matched to a gene: 9. Germline V gene data show CDR1 as SGHNT and CDR2 as YYREEE (reference sequence). CDR3 region: CASSFGLAAGGTDTQYF. CDR3 nucleotides: TGTGCCAGCAGCTTCGGACTAGCGGCGGGGGGAACAGATACGCAGTATTTT.

The chain links TRBV7-6 to TRBJ2-1, with 11 bases that match TRBD2. The CDR3 extends over 15 amino acids. V was pared by 5 bases and J by 4 bases, with 4 bases of the junction left unmatched. In germline, CDR1 is SGHVS, CDR2 FNYEAQ. CDR3 nucleotide sequence: TGTGCCAGCAGCCGACTAGCGGGAATGTACAATGAGCAGTTCTTC. It translates to CASSRLAGMYNEQFF.

J is TRBJ2-5 and V is TRBV24-1; a possible D gene is TRBD2 (6 bases). Per germline, CDR1 KGHDR and CDR2 SFDVKD. This CDR3 is built from 15 residues. Trimming removed 7 bases at V and 2 bases at J, with 16 bases between. The CDR3, as DNA: TGTGCCACCAGCCCCGGGACTGGCGGACAAGAGACCCAGTACTTC. It specifies CATSPGTGGQETQYF.

This clone was counted once. The chain is built from TRBV7-2 and TRBJ2-1, with TRBD1 as a possible D gene (5 bases). Per the germline V gene, CDR1 is SGHTA and CDR2 is FQGNSA. V was pared by 6 bases and J by 1 base, with 10 bases between. The CDR3 spans 14 residues. CDR3 sequence: CASRYRGSYNEQFF. The CDR3, as DNA: TGTGCCAGCAGATATAGGGGATCCTACAATGAGCAGTTCTTC. Variable domain in full (rest from reference TRBV7-2 and TRBJ2-1): GAGVSQSPSNKVTEKGKDVELRCDPISGHTALYWYRQSLGQGLEFLIYFQGNSAPDKSGLPSDRFSAERTGGSVSTLTIQRTQQEDSAVYLCASRYRGSYNEQFFGPGTRLTVL.

The rearrangement links TRBV19 to TRBJ1-2, with 7 positions matching TRBD1. This CDR3 is 16 amino acids long. Looked up from germline, CDR1 is LNHDA and CDR2 is SQIVND (reference sequence). Trimming removed 5 bases from V and 4 bases from J; junction bases left unmatched: 13. The CDR3 sequence is CASSGIGTAFVYGYTF. CDR3 DNA sequence: TGTGCCAGTAGTGGAATCGGGACAGCGTTCGTCTATGGCTACACCTTC.